This T cell receptor beta chain derives from a study of CD8 T cells in Susac syndrome. Random hexamers were used to reverse transcribe an amount of roughly 0.5 to 1 ug RNA. Multiplex PCR with immunoSEQ amplified the TCR beta CDR3 across 54 Vbeta and 13 Jbeta. Using its own MiXCR run on the immunoSEQ multiplex PCR reads, TCRdb lists one record per CDR3 protein. This table holds more than 200,000 distinct CDR3 sequences, approximately 94% found once. It was negative isolation that provided the CD8+ and CD4+ T cells, whereas TEMRA cells were enriched by FACS. V shed 5 bases and J 9 bases; nucleotides not matched to a gene: 6. Germline values: CDR1 SNHLY, CDR2 FYNNEI. CDR3 size: 13 residues.

The clonotype was recovered from a human donor with Susac syndrome. This chain joins TRBV2 and TRBJ2-1; 8 bases line up with TRBD2. Sequencing was performed on CD4+ T cells from PBMCs. The DNA of the CDR3 is TGTGCCAGCAGTCTTAGCGGGGAGGGTGAGCAGTTCTTC. Its translation: CASSLSGEGEQFF.